This TCR beta chain came from a study of shared clonotypes between healthy human individuals. Study context: Three plates were used per donor for CD4 naive, three for CD4 memory, two for CD8 naive and one for CD8 memory.

In its sample, this clone was seen once. Its target is not known. Deep-level running was used for the assay. Libraries were prepared by immunoSEQ multiplex PCR; TCRdb keeps only in-frame clonotypes and omits some of them. This table has more than 2 million clones, nearly 97% appearing once. Negatively enriched CD4+ T cells were divided by CD45RA into naive and memory. CDR3 length equals 13 residues. Trimming stripped 7 bases from V and 3 bases from J, with 14 bases between. Germline V gene data show CDR1 as SQVTM and CDR2 as ANQGSEA. Study conclusions and caveats: Generation probabilities were higher for clonotypes shared across all four sorted-subset donors than for unshared ones.

Sample: naive CD4+ T cells sorted from blood. Subset meaning: CD45RA+ positively selected. The TCR comes from a man between 18 and 35 years old in good health. V usage is TRBV29-1 and J usage is TRBJ2-3; D not resolved. The CDR3 is CSGKGPVTDTQYF. As DNA, the CDR3 is TGCAGCGGGAAGGGTCCTGTGACAGATACGCAGTATTTT.